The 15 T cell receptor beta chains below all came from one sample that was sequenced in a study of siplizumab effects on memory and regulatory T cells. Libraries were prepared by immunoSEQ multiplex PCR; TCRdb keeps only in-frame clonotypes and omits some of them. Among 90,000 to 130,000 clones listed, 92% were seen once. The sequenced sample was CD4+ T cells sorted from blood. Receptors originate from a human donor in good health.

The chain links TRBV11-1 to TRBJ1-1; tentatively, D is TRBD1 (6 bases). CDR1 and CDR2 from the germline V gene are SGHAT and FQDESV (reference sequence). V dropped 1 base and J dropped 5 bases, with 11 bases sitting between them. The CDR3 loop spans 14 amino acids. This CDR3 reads CASSLGGASTEAFF. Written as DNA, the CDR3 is TGTGCCAGCAGCTTAGGGGGGGCCAGTACTGAAGCTTTCTTT.

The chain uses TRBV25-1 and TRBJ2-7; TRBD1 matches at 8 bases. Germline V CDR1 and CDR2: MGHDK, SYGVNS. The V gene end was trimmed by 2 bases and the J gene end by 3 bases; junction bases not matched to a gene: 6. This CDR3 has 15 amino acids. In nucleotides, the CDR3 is TGTGCCAGCAGTGAACCCGGGACAGGCATCTACGAGCAGTACTTC. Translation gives CASSEPGTGIYEQYF.

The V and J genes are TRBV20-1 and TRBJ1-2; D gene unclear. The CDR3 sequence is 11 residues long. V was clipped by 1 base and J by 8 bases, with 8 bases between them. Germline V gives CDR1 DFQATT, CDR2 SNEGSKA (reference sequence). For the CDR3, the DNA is TGCAGTGCTAGAGTTCTAATGGGCTACACCTTC. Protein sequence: CSARVLMGYTF.

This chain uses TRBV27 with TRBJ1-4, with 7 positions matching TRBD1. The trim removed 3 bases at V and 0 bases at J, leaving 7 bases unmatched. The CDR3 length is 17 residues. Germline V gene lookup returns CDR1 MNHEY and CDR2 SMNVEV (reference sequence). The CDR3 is CASSFSGTVATNEKLFF. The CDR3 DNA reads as TGTGCCAGCAGTTTTTCTGGGACAGTTGCAACTAATGAAAAACTGTTTTTT. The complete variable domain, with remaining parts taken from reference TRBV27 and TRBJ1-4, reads EAQVTQNPRYLITVTGKKLTVTCSQNMNHEYMSWYRQDPGLGLRQIYYSMNVEVTDKGDVPEGYKVSRKEKRNFPLILESPSPNQTSLYFCASSFSGTVATNEKLFFGSGTQLSVL.

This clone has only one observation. The CDR3 is CASRAKNSIETQYF. In nucleotides, the CDR3 is TGTGCCAGCAGGGCCAAAAACTCCATAGAGACCCAGTACTTC. This chain links TRBV6-5 with TRBJ2-5; D is unresolved. This CDR3 has 14 amino acids. V lost 6 bases to trimming and J lost 4 bases, with 15 bases between them. Germline V lookup: CDR1 MNHEY, CDR2 SVGAGI.

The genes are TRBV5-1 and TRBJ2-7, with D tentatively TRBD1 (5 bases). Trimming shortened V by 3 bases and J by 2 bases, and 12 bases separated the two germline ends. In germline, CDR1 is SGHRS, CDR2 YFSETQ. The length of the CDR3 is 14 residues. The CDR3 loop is CASSWLGAPYEQYF. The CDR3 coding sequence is TGCGCCAGCAGCTGGCTAGGGGCCCCCTACGAGCAGTACTTC.

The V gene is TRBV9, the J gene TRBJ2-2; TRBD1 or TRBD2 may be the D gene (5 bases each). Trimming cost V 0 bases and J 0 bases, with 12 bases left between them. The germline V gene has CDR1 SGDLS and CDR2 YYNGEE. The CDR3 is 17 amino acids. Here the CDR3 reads CASSVATGRSNTGELFF. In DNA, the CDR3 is TGTGCCAGCAGCGTAGCTACGGGACGTTCGAACACCGGGGAGCTGTTTTTT. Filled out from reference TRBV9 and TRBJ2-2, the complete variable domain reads DSGVTQTPKHLITATGQRVTLRCSPRSGDLSVYWYQQSLDQGLQFLIQYYNGEERAKGNILERFSAQQFPDLHSELNLSSLELGDSALYFCASSVATGRSNTGELFFGEGSRLTVL.

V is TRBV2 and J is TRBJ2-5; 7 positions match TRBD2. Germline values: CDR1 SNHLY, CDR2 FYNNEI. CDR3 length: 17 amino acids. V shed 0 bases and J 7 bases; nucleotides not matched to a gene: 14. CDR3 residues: CASSEARWEGFIVTQYF. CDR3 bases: TGTGCCAGCAGTGAAGCTCGGTGGGAGGGCTTCATTGTGACCCAGTACTTC.

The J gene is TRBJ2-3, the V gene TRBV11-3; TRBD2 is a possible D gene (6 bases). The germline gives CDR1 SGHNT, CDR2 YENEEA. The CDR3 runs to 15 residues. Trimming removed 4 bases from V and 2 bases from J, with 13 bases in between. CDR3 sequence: CASSSGDGYTDTQYF. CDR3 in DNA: TGTGCCAGCAGCTCGGGGGACGGTTACACAGATACGCAGTATTTT.

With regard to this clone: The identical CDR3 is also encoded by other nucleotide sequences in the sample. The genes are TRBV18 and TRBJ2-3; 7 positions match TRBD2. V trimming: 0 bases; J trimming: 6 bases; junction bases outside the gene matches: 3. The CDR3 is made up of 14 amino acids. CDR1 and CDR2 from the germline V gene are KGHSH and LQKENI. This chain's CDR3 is CASSPPTSADTQYF. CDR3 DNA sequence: TGTGCCAGCTCACCACCAACTAGCGCGGATACGCAGTATTTT.

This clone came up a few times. CDR3 in amino acids: CAIQGLAATDTQYF. CDR3 coding DNA: TGTGCCATTCAAGGACTAGCGGCCACAGATACGCAGTATTTT. J is TRBJ2-3 and V is TRBV2, with 10 bases identical to TRBD2. CDR3 length: 14 residues. Germline V CDR1 and CDR2: SNHLY, FYNNEI. V lost 10 bases and J lost 2; bases outside the gene matches: 6.

The CDR3 here is CASSLDTKNVYGYTF. The CDR3 nucleotides read TGTGCCAGCAGCTTGGACACCAAGAACGTCTATGGCTACACCTTC. The V gene is TRBV5-4, the J gene TRBJ1-2; D remains unclear. The CDR3 runs to 15 residues. Trimming took off 0 bases at V and 4 bases at J, with 13 bases between the two ends. Germline CDR1 is SGHNT and CDR2 is YYREEE (reference sequence).

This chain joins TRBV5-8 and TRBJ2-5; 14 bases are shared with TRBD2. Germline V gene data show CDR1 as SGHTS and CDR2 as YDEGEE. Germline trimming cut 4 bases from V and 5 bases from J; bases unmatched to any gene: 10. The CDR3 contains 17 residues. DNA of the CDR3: TGTGCCAGCAGCACCTCGGCGGGACTAGCGGGAGAGGAGACCCAGTACTTC. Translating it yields CASSTSAGLAGEETQYF.

The CDR3 region is CASSLGGQVVYEQYF. For the CDR3, the DNA is TGTGCCAGCAGCTTGGGGGGACAGGTCGTGTACGAGCAGTACTTC. The V call is TRBV5-4, the J call TRBJ2-7; TRBD1 matches at 8 bases. The junction had 6 bases not matched to a gene; V was cut back by 0 bases and J by 4 bases. The CDR3 runs 15 residues. The V gene's germline CDR1 is SGHNT and CDR2 YYREEE (reference sequence).

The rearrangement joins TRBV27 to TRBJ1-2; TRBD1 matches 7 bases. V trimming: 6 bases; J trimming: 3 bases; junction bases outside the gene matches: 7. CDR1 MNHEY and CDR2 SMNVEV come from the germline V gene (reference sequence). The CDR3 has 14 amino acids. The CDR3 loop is CASSLDRADYGYTF. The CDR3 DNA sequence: TGTGCCAGCAGCTTAGACAGGGCGGACTATGGCTACACCTTC.